This TCR beta chain is drawn from a study of cytomegalovirus exposure and HLA in healthy donors. Notes on the study in general: V- and J-gene trimming in TCR beta was tied to a missense DCLRE1C variant by an analysis performed later. Presence/absence analyses rested on an assumption that sequencing depth was roughly uniform across donors.

The length of the CDR3 is 13 residues. The PCR ran on 60 Vbeta and 13 Jbeta primers. Clones were read by immunoSEQ multiplex PCR, and TCRdb kept only the in-frame ones, dropping some. This table has 40,000 to 60,000 clones, approximately 70% appearing once. Notes on this clone: Its antigen remains unidentified.

Sequenced: PBMCs. The sequence derives from a woman aged 50 to 65 in good health and CMV-seronegative. The chain joins TRBV12-1 to TRBJ2-3; the DNA was not used to check the table's D call, TRBD2. TRBV12-1 is annotated as a pseudogene. CDR3 nucleotides: TGTGCCAGCGACCTCGAACCGGGACTCTCGCAGTATTTT. It codes for CASDLEPGLSQYF.